The source of this T cell receptor (beta chain) is a study of T cell changes during pregnancy in multiple sclerosis. The table came from immunoSEQ multiplex PCR; TCRdb's copy has only in-frame clones and leaves some out. The top ten clones hold less than 4% of a sample with about 65,000 clones, roughly 92% of them seen once. V lost 5 bases, J lost 0 bases, and 11 bases stayed unmatched. The CDR3 is made up of 18 amino acids. The V gene's germline CDR1 is SQVTM and CDR2 ANQGSEA. This receptor was taken from a female donor in good health, enrolled as a control in a pregnancy study. This chain uses TRBV29-1 with TRBJ2-6; 9 nucleotides match TRBD1. Material: CD8+ T cells from peripheral blood mononuclear cells, obtained in the third trimester of pregnancy. In DNA, the CDR3 is TGCAGCGTTATGACAGGGGGGGTCTCTTTCTCTGGGGCCAACGTCCTGACTTTC. Encoded protein: CSVMTGGVSFSGANVLTF.